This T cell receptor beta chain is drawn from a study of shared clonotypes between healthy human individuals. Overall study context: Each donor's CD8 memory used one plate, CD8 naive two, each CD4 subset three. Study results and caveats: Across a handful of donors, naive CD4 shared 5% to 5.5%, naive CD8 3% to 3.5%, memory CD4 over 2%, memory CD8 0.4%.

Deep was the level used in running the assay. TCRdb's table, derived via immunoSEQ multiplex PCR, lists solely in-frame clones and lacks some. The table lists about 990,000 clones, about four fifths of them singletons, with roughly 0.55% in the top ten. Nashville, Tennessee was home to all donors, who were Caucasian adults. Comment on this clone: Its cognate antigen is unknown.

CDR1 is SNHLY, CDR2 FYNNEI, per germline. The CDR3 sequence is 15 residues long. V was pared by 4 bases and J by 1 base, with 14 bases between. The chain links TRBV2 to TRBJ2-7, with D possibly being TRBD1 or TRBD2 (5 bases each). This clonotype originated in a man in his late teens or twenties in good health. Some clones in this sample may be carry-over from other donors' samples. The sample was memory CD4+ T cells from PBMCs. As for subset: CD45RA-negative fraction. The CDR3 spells CASSAPGRISYEQYF. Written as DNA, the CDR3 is TGTGCCAGCAGTGCTCCGGGACGAATTTCCTACGAGCAGTACTTC.